The table lists the clone carrying this TCR beta chain with many counts. What it binds is unknown. The source of the sample is a study of identical twins. One entry per CDR3 protein results from TCRdb running MiXCR on the 5' RACE reads. The table includes some 630,000 distinct CDR3 sequences, just over 7% detected once. The study, taken as a whole, reports: An excess of low generation probability was shown by twin-shared out-of-frame alpha sequences.

CDR1 is SGHRS and CDR2 is YFSETQ in the germline V gene. V was pared by 4 bases and J by 0 bases, with 12 bases between. The CDR3 loop spans 15 amino acids. The same data also went into a second study, on yellow fever vaccine responses in identical twins.

The specimen sequenced was PBMCs. This TCR was recovered from a woman younger than 35 in good health. V is TRBV5-1 and J is TRBJ2-3; D gene unclear. Here the CDR3 DNA reads TGCGCCAGCAGCCCCGAAACCCCTAGCACAGATACGCAGTATTTT. This codes for CASSPETPSTDTQYF.